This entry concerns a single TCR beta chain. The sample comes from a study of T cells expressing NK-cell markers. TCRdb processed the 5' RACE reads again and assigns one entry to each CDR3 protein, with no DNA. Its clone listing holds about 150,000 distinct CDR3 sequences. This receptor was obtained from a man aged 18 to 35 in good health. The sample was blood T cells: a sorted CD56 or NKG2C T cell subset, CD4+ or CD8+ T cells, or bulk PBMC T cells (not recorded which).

The CDR3 region is CASSVGTGANTGELFF. V usage is TRBV9 and J usage is TRBJ2-2; TCRdb's assignment of TRBD2 cannot be checked, as there is no DNA. The germline V gene has CDR1 SGDLS and CDR2 YYNGEE. The CDR3 runs 16 residues. The variable domain in full, with the rest retrieved from reference TRBV9 and TRBJ2-2, is DSGVTQTPKHLITATGQRVTLRCSPRSGDLSVYWYQQSLDQGLQFLIQYYNGEERAKGNILERFSAQQFPDLHSELNLSSLELGDSALYFCASSVGTGANTGELFFGEGSRLTVL.